A selection of T cell receptor beta chains follows, all from one sample in a study of blood T cell repertoires in COVID-19. Measured with immunoSEQ multiplex PCR; TCRdb has only the in-frame clones, and not every one. The sample yields a few hundred thousand clones, approximately 90% seen once. Sequencing input: PBMCs or T cells enriched from blood (not recorded which). The receptors were sampled from a woman aged 40 to 50 who had been exposed to COVID-19. CDR3s leave out the opening cysteine and the closing phenylalanine or tryptophan. The order of the fields is V gene, clone size, CDR3 protein. The size field is filled for only some rows; it gives once, few, many or a size class.

>TRBV5-6|once
ASSLDSRRST
>TRBV27|-
AYRVNYGYT
>TRBV18|-
ASSPGLGETQY
>TRBV30|-
AWKGDSKGYGYT
>TRBV27|-
ASRPLGGGNFRGYT
>TRBV18|-
ASSPLGKGQTSYEQY
>TRBV29-1|-
SVEEGSNEKLF
>TRBV5-6|-
ASSPTGVQPYNEQF
>TRBV19|-
ASRETGFGGYT
>TRBV19|-
ASSIARQAIYGYT
>TRBV23-1|-
ASSQDPGQGANTGELF
>TRBV5-5|-
ASSLYSGGAGYT
>TRBV9|few
ASSVGGGRENEQF
>TRBV18|few
ASSPPGQTYEQY
>TRBV2|-
ASITNRSSYEQY
>TRBV7-2|-
ASSPTSGTYEQY
>TRBV5-6|-
ASTGILTYEQY
>TRBV5-1|-
ASSFSRGSGETQY
>TRBV6-2/TRBV6-3|-
ASSPTEPPLH
>TRBV24-1|-
ATSDLDRGQETQY
>TRBV5-1|-
ASSSGSNSPLH
>TRBV7-2|-
ASSPGTKSDTQY
>TRBV5-1|-
ASSLTGRGNEKLF
>TRBV30|-
AWSGHTSGTYNEQF
>TRBV7-9|-
ASSLAPAREQF
>TRBV12-3/TRBV12-4|-
ASSTRGREQY
>TRBV18|-
ASRREVNTEAF
>TRBV6-2/TRBV6-3|-
ASSFQTLSYNSPLH
>TRBV10-1|-
ASSVPGSTDTQY
>TRBV24-1|-
ATSDLGSWDRPNTGELF
>TRBV6-5|-
ASSYSDTHPRNEQF
>TRBV7-3|-
ASSLMGQGVTEAF
>TRBV18|-
ASSPVGGPNTGELF
>TRBV18|-
ASSPFTGTGSVLSGNTIY
>TRBV11-3|once
ASSSRGPSNEKLF
>TRBV18|-
ASSPTGTSYEQY
>TRBV29-1|-
SVERRTNQPQH
>TRBV9|-
ASSPFVGAGAGNTIY
>TRBV3-1/TRBV3-2|-
ASSQAPGGALPYGYT
>TRBV12-5|-
ASGLVLAGGLKKKY
>TRBV30|-
AWSVRTGLNYGYT
>TRBV5-1|-
ASSLTGTGELF
>TRBV7-9|once
ASSLFTGTGELSPLH
>TRBV21-1|-
ASRGQGNTEAF
>TRBV5-6|-
ASSSTGGTYEQY